Ten or more counts support the clone carrying this TCR beta chain. Per germline, CDR1 LGHNA and CDR2 YSLEER. The germline V and J ends were trimmed by 4 bases and 1 base, with 22 bases remaining between them. The CDR3 totals 18 residues. This specimen belongs to a study of molecular identifiers for immune sequencing clone quantification. TCRdb itself ran the PCR reads through MiXCR, one entry per CDR3 protein. The sample includes 400,000 to 600,000 distinct CDR3 sequences, around 25% seen only once; the top ten take roughly 0.79%. Material for sequencing was naive CD8+ T cells from blood, with Jurkat cell RNA spiked in. Subset defined: FACS-sorted CD8+CD4-CCR7+CD45RA+ naive T cells. This receptor was identified in a human donor in good health. Some libraries in this study had Jurkat cell RNA spiked in. The chain combines TRBV4-3 with TRBJ1-1, with a weak D call TRBD1 (5 bases). CDR3 DNA sequence: TGCGCCAGCAGCCCAACGCCCGTTCCGGGACCAGAGAACACTGAAGCTTTCTTT. Amino acid sequence: CASSPTPVPGPENTEAFF.